This T cell receptor beta chain was profiled in a study of CD8 T cells in ankylosing spondylitis. TCRdb called the 5' RACE reads again in MiXCR, with one record for every CDR3 protein. The data show 220,000 or so distinct CDR3 sequences, 15% to 20% seen once. The CDR3 loop spans 15 amino acids. Germline CDR1 and CDR2: MGHRA and YSYEKL. The ends lost 4 bases at V and 4 bases at J; junction bases unmatched: 10. Overall study findings and caveats: There was a TCR beta motif, made of 7 or 8 highly homologous variants, that appeared characteristic of ankylosing spondylitis blood.

Turning to this clonotype: What it binds is unknown.

The sample was blood, either unsorted or a sorted T cell fraction (not recorded which). The rearrangement links TRBV4-1 to TRBJ2-7, with 7 positions matching TRBD1. This sequence was found in a male donor with ankylosing spondylitis. The CDR3 bases are TGCGCCAGCAGCCTAAGGCGGCAGGGGGATTACGAGCAGTACTTC. This codes for CASSLRRQGDYEQYF.